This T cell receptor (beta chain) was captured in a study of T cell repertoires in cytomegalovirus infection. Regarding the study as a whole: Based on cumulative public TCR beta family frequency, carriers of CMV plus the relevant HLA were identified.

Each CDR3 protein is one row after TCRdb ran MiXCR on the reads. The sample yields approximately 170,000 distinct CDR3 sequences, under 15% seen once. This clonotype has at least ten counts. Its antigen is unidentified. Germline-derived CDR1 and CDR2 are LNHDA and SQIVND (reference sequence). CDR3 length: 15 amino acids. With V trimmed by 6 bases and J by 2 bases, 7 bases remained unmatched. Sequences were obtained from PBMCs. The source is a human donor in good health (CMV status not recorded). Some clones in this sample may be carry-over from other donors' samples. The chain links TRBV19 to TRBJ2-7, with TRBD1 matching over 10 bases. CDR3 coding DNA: TGTGCCAGTAGCCAATACGGGACAGGGGCCTACGAGCAGTACTTC. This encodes CASSQYGTGAYEQYF.